One and the same sample provided the 9 T cell receptor beta chains below, sequenced in a study of blood T cell repertoires in COVID-19. TCRdb's table, derived via immunoSEQ multiplex PCR, lists solely in-frame clones and lacks some. The table records roughly 230,000 clones, over 70% of them present only once. The sequencing input was peripheral blood. The receptors shown here come from a middle-aged man with active or convalescent COVID-19.

The chain recombines TRBV4-1 with TRBJ1-2; weak D call: TRBD1 (5 bases). The V gene's germline CDR1 is MGHRA and CDR2 YSYEKL. Trimming shortened V by 0 bases and J by 4 bases, and 15 bases separated the two germline ends. This CDR3 is built from 16 residues. The CDR3 spells CASSQDDWGDIYGYTF. The CDR3 region has the DNA TGCGCCAGCAGCCAAGATGATTGGGGGGATATCTATGGCTACACCTTC.

V usage is TRBV19 and J usage is TRBJ1-1; no firm D call. This CDR3 has 14 residues. V was cut by 1 base and J by 5 bases, with 11 bases left in between. Germline V gene sequence: CDR1 LNHDA, CDR2 SQIVND (reference sequence). CDR3 residues: CASSIGPRFTEAFF. CDR3 bases: TGTGCCAGTAGTATAGGTCCTAGATTTACTGAAGCTTTCTTT. The variable domain in full, completed from reference TRBV19 and TRBJ1-1, reads DGGITQSPKYLFRKEGQNVTLSCEQNLNHDAMYWYRQDPGQGLRLIYYSQIVNDFQKGDIAEGYSVSREKKESFPLTVTSAQKNPTAFYLCASSIGPRFTEAFFGQGTRLTVV.

The chain uses TRBV28 and TRBJ1-6, with D perhaps TRBD1 (6 bases). The V end lost 7 bases, the J end lost 9 bases, and 13 bases lay between the germline ends. The CDR3 spans 13 residues. The germline V gene has CDR1 MDHEN and CDR2 SYDVKM. CDR3 bases: TGTGCCAGCACCCGGACAGTTGGTTCACCCCTCCACTTT. Translation gives CASTRTVGSPLHF. Supplemented by reference TRBV28 and TRBJ1-6, the full variable domain reads DVKVTQSSRYLVKRTGEKVFLECVQDMDHENMFWYRQDPGLGLRLIYFSYDVKMKEKGDIPEGYSVSREKKERFSLILESASTNQTSMYLCASTRTVGSPLHFGNGTRLTVT.

V and J are TRBV7-2 and TRBJ1-2, with unresolved D. Looked up from germline, CDR1 is SGHTA and CDR2 is FQGNSA. Trimming shortened V by 5 bases and J by 2 bases, and 9 bases separated the two germline ends. CDR3 size: 13 residues. CDR3 loop: CASSAQANYGYTF. The CDR3 DNA follows: TGTGCCAGCAGCGCTCAGGCAAACTATGGCTACACCTTC. Filled out from reference TRBV7-2 and TRBJ1-2, the complete variable domain reads GAGVSQSPSNKVTEKGKDVELRCDPISGHTALYWYRQSLGQGLEFLIYFQGNSAPDKSGLPSDRFSAERTGGSVSTLTIQRTQQEDSAVYLCASSAQANYGYTFGSGTRLTVV.

CDR3 coding DNA: TGTGCCATCACCCCGGGACAGGAAAGCTATGGCTACACCTTC. This codes for CAITPGQESYGYTF. The chain employs TRBV10-3 and TRBJ1-2; 8 positions match TRBD1. Germline V CDR1 and CDR2: ENHRY, SYGVKD. This CDR3 is 14 amino acids long. The trim removed 7 bases at V and 4 bases at J, leaving 8 bases unmatched.

In this sample, this clone turned up a few times. V gene TRBV7-6 combines with J gene TRBJ2-7; 11 bases fit TRBD2. Germline CDR1 SGHVS, CDR2 FNYEAQ. The CDR3 runs 14 residues. Unmatched junction bases numbered 4, after V lost 3 bases and J lost 6 bases. The CDR3 DNA reads as TGTGCCAGCAGCTTGGGGACTAGCGGAGGCGAGCAGTACTTC. This gives the protein CASSLGTSGGEQYF.

This sequence joins TRBV15 and TRBJ2-7; 9 bases map to TRBD1. The J segment lost 3 bases and the V segment lost 0 bases, leaving 9 bases of the junction unmatched. The CDR3 runs to 17 residues. The germline CDR1 and CDR2 sequences are LNHNV and YYDKDF (reference sequence). CDR3 nucleotide sequence: TGTGCCACCAGCAGAGAAGGCTCGGGACAGGGACTCTACGAGCAGTACTTC. It translates to CATSREGSGQGLYEQYF.

The chain links TRBV7-9 to TRBJ1-6; D perhaps matches TRBD1 (5 bases). Trimming cost V 4 bases and J 14 bases, with 15 bases left between them. This CDR3 has 13 amino acids. Per germline, CDR1 SEHNR and CDR2 FQNEAQ (reference sequence). The CDR3 sequence is CASSSDQGVSLHF. The CDR3 DNA follows: TGTGCCAGCAGCTCAGACCAGGGTGTGTCCCTCCACTTT.

This chain uses TRBV14 with TRBJ1-1; D is possibly TRBD1 (5 bases). Per the germline V gene, CDR1 is SGHDN and CDR2 is FVKESK. The CDR3 runs 14 residues. With 1 base removed from V and 0 bases from J, the gap between germline ends came to 6 bases. The CDR3 coding sequence is TGTGCCAGCAGCCAAGGACAGATGAACACTGAAGCTTTCTTT. It yields the protein CASSQGQMNTEAFF.